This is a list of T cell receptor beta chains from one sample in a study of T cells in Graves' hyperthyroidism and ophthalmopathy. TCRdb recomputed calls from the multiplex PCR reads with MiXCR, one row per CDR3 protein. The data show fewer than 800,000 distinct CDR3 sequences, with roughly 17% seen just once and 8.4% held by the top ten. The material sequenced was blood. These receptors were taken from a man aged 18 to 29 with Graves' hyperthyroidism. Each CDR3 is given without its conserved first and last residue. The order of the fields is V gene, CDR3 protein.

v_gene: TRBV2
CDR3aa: ASSFAGGRRGTDTQY

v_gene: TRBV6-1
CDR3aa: ASSEMVITEGYT

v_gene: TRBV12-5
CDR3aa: ASGLVRKAGSNSTDTQY

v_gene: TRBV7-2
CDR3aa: ASSLAGVEGSGISYEQY

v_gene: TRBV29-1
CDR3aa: SVSTGRLGQPQH

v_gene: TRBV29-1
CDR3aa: SVAPLVPYNEQF

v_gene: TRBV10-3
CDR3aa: AISELGMNTEAF

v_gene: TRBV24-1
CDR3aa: ATSDLRASSYNEQF

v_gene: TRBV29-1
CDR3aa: SVVAGVGYEQY

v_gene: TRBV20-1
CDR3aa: SARLADTTDTQY

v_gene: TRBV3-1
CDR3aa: ASTDREVADTQY

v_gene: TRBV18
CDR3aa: ASSPPGGLNNEQF

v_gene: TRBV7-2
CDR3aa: ASSLGGGIRETQY

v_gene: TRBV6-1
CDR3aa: ASSRPGETSPLH

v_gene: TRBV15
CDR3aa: ATSRGDRQETQY

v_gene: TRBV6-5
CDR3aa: ASSYGTGSSGANVLT

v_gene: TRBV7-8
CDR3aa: ASSLELLGTSGKGLYNEQF

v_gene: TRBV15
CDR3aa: ATRREGSTEAF

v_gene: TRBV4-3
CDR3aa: ASSARQGIPETQY

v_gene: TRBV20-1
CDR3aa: SARRDSRADTQY

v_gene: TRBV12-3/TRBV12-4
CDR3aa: ASSLIGGKLF

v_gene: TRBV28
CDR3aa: ASSGGGGKLF

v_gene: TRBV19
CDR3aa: ASSTPGGPNTGELF

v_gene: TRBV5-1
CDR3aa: ASSLMSSGYNEQF

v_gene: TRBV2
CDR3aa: AGRLAGDYEQF

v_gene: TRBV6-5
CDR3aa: ASSYSISGEEVQETQY

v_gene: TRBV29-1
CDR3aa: SVNRGRDYGYT

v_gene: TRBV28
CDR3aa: ASSSRLGRSNYGYT

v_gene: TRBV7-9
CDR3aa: ASRPGLATDTQY

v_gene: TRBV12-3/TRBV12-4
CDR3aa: ASSPSGDFYEQYFGPDTGELF

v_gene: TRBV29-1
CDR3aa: SVDHNTDTQY

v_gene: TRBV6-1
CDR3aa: ASSETGQEREQY

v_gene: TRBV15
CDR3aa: ATSRERSQDTQY

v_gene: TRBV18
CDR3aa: ASSPSPGETQY

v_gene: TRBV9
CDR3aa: ASSEFGDSHEQY

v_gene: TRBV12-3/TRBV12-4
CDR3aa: ASSPTGASETQY

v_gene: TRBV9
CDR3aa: ASSVDTGTGGYT

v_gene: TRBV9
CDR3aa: ASSVGTGTVQETQY

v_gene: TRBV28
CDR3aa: ASSPTAGVFYEQY

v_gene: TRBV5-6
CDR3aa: ASSLGRTIDQY

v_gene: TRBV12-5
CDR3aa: ASGLIQGRQETQY

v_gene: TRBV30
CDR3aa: AWSVGVGAREQY

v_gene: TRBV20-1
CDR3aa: SARGAAGKNTEAF

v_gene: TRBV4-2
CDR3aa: ASSQDQGLRGEKLF

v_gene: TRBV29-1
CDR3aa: SVARGRETNEQF

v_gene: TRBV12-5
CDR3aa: ASGSGGGGQRGDTQY